The 18 T cell receptor beta chains below were found in one sample sequenced in a study of cytomegalovirus exposure and HLA in healthy donors. Vbeta (60) and Jbeta (13) primers were used in the PCR. Measured with immunoSEQ multiplex PCR; TCRdb has only the in-frame clones, and not every one. This table holds about 120,000 clones, 55% to 65% found once. Sequencing was performed on PBMCs. Source of these receptors: a woman aged 25-40 years in good health and CMV-seronegative.

The rearrangement uses TRBV5-1 and TRBJ2-1; the match to TRBD2 covers 10 bases. This CDR3 is built from 17 residues. Germline trimming cut 4 bases from V and 1 base from J; bases unmatched to any gene: 8. Germline-derived CDR1 and CDR2 are SGHRS and YFSETQ. DNA for the CDR3: TGCGCCAGCAGCACCCTCCTAGCGGGAGCATCCTACAATGAGCAGTTCTTC. Amino acids: CASSTLLAGASYNEQFF.

CDR3: CASSSRDSNSPLHF. The CDR3 coding sequence is TGTGCCAGCAGCTCCCGGGACAGCAATTCACCCCTCCACTTT. The chain links TRBV5-6 to TRBJ1-6, with 7 bases identical to TRBD1. The CDR3 has 14 amino acids. CDR1 and CDR2 (germline): SGHDT, YYEEEE. The junction had 4 bases not matched to a gene; V was cut back by 3 bases and J by 7 bases.

CDR3 amino acids: CASSIVGANRPYEQYF. For the CDR3, the DNA is TGTGCCAGTAGTATAGTTGGGGCGAATCGCCCCTACGAGCAGTACTTC. This sequence joins TRBV19 and TRBJ2-7; D is perhaps TRBD1 (5 bases). Deletions cut 1 base from V and 2 bases from J, with 15 bases between. Germline CDR1 and CDR2: LNHDA and SQIVND (reference sequence). The CDR3 runs to 16 residues.

The chain is built from TRBV13 and TRBJ2-5; 11 bases are a match to TRBD2. The CDR3 is made up of 15 amino acids. Trimming at V came to 7 bases and at J to 5 bases, leaving 9 bases not matched to a gene. From germline, CDR1 is PRHDT and CDR2 FYEKMQ (reference sequence). CDR3 sequence reads: CASTSLAGVGETQYF. The CDR3 DNA is TGTGCCAGCACCTCACTAGCGGGAGTAGGCGAGACCCAGTACTTC.

This rearrangement joins TRBV6-1 to TRBJ2-5; no reliable D call. Germline-derived CDR1 and CDR2 are MNHNS and SASEGT. The CDR3 covers 12 residues. V was trimmed by 5 bases and J by 5 bases, leaving 9 bases between them. The CDR3 protein is CASSFVRETQYF. DNA of the CDR3: TGTGCCAGCAGTTTTGTACGGGAGACCCAGTACTTC.

The rearrangement links TRBV5-1 to TRBJ2-3; 8 bases agree with TRBD1. V trimming: 4 bases; J trimming: 1 base; junction bases outside the gene matches: 5. CDR1 and CDR2 from the germline V gene are SGHRS and YFSETQ. This CDR3 is 15 amino acids long. CDR3 region: CASSVGQGGTDTQYF. CDR3 coding DNA: TGCGCCAGCAGCGTAGGACAGGGCGGCACAGATACGCAGTATTTT.

This clone was counted once. The chain carries TRBV6-1 and TRBJ1-5, with 8 nucleotides matching TRBD1. CDR1 is MNHNS, CDR2 SASEGT, per germline. CDR3 length: 16 amino acids. J lost 7 bases, V lost 1 base, and 9 bases had no gene match. The CDR3, as DNA: TGTGCCAGCAGTGAAGGATCAGGGGGCGCCCCCCAGCCCCAGCATTTT. Protein product: CASSEGSGGAPQPQHF.

The gene calls are TRBV11-2 and TRBJ2-7; 12 bases fit TRBD2. There are 16 residues in the CDR3. V was pared by 5 bases and J by 4 bases, with 9 bases of the junction left unmatched. Germline CDR1 reads SGHAT; CDR2 reads FQNNGV. DNA for the CDR3: TGTGCCAGCAGCCTATCCGGGACTAGCGGGTTATACGAGCAGTACTTC. Amino acid sequence: CASSLSGTSGLYEQYF.

The chain couples TRBV28 to TRBJ2-2, with 10 bases that match TRBD2. From germline, CDR1 is MDHEN and CDR2 SYDVKM. This CDR3 has 18 amino acids. V lost 6 bases to trimming and J lost 3 bases; unmatched junction nucleotides: 13. CDR3: CASRQRVGLAGDTGELFF. CDR3 nucleotides: TGTGCCAGCAGACAAAGGGTGGGCCTAGCGGGAGACACCGGGGAGCTGTTTTTT. The variable domain in full, with the rest retrieved from reference TRBV28 and TRBJ2-2, is DVKVTQSSRYLVKRTGEKVFLECVQDMDHENMFWYRQDPGLGLRLIYFSYDVKMKEKGDIPEGYSVSREKKERFSLILESASTNQTSMYLCASRQRVGLAGDTGELFFGEGSRLTVL.

V gene TRBV11-2 combines with J gene TRBJ2-1, with D perhaps matching TRBD1 (6 bases). The V gene lost 5 bases and the J gene lost 4 bases, with 18 bases spanning the gap. The germline gives CDR1 SGHAT, CDR2 FQNNGV. The CDR3 is 16 residues long. The CDR3 here is CASSSQGPLGYNEQFF. CDR3 nucleotides: TGTGCCAGCAGCAGTCAGGGGCCGCTGGGATACAATGAGCAGTTCTTC.

This chain links TRBV28 with TRBJ2-1; TRBD2 is a possible D gene (6 bases). The CDR3 extends over 15 amino acids. Germline V gives CDR1 MDHEN, CDR2 SYDVKM. V dropped 3 bases and J dropped 8 bases, with 17 bases sitting between them. CDR3 protein: CASSFSREFRDEQFF. The CDR3 DNA sequence: TGTGCCAGCAGTTTTTCCCGGGAGTTTCGCGATGAGCAGTTCTTC.

The chain is built from TRBV4-1 and TRBJ2-1; TRBD2 matches 7 bases. J lost 6 bases, V lost 4 bases, and 9 bases had no gene match. CDR3 length: 15 amino acids. Germline V CDR1 and CDR2: MGHRA, YSYEKL. CDR3 sequence (DNA): TGCGCCAGCAGCCTCAGACTAGCTGGAGGCAATGAGCAGTTCTTC. Its protein is CASSLRLAGGNEQFF.

The genes are TRBV27 and TRBJ1-5; D unclear. From germline, CDR1 is MNHEY and CDR2 SMNVEV (reference sequence). The V and J ends lost 3 bases and 2 bases respectively, with 5 bases between them. The CDR3 spans 13 residues. The CDR3 protein is CASSLQGNQPQHF. The CDR3, as DNA: TGTGCCAGCAGTTTGCAGGGCAATCAGCCCCAGCATTTT.

The table lists this clone with a few counts. The chain has TRBV5-6 and TRBJ2-5, with D possibly being TRBD2 (7 bases). V lost 0 bases and J 2 bases, leaving 14 bases between the germline ends. The CDR3 is 16 residues long. Germline CDR1 is SGHDT and CDR2 is YYEEEE. In nucleotides, the CDR3 is TGTGCCAGCAGCTTGGGGGGGGGCGCTCGGCAAGAGACCCAGTACTTC. Translation gives CASSLGGGARQETQYF.

This clone was seen more than once but under ten times. This chain uses TRBV30 with TRBJ2-7, with D possibly TRBD2 on 5 matching bases. The CDR3 extends over 16 amino acids. The V gene's germline CDR1 is GTSNPN and CDR2 SVGIG (reference sequence). V lost 0 bases to trimming and J lost 0 bases, with 15 bases between them. The DNA of the CDR3 is TGTGCCTGGAGTGTACTGAGGGTCCGGGGCTCCTACGAGCAGTACTTC. It encodes CAWSVLRVRGSYEQYF.

V gene TRBV30 combines with J gene TRBJ2-3, with D possibly TRBD1 on 6 matching bases. Per germline, CDR1 GTSNPN and CDR2 SVGIG (reference sequence). V lost 1 base, J lost 8 bases, and 13 bases lay in between. CDR3 length equals 13 residues. Here the CDR3 reads CAWSDRERGTQYF. CDR3 DNA: TGTGCCTGGAGTGACAGGGAGAGGGGTACGCAGTATTTT.

The rearrangement uses TRBV28 and TRBJ2-5; D is unresolved. V lost 5 bases to trimming and J lost 5 bases, with 15 bases between them. The CDR3 has 14 amino acids. Germline values: CDR1 MDHEN, CDR2 SYDVKM. The CDR3 reads CASSILAGVETQYF. CDR3 DNA sequence: TGTGCCAGCAGTATATTAGCCGGAGTTGAGACCCAGTACTTC.

V usage is TRBV6-1 and J usage is TRBJ2-1, with a possible D match to TRBD2 (6 bases). Germline V gene sequence: CDR1 MNHNS, CDR2 SASEGT. With 1 base removed from V and 2 bases from J, the gap between germline ends came to 12 bases. The CDR3 length is 16 residues. CDR3 DNA: TGTGCCAGCAGTGAAGACGGCGGGGCCCCCTACAATGAGCAGTTCTTC. Translation gives CASSEDGGAPYNEQFF.